This is a list of T cell receptor beta chains from one sample in a study of shared clonotypes between healthy human individuals. Using immunoSEQ multiplex PCR, the repertoire was profiled, and TCRdb retains in-frame clones only, with some absent. The sample includes hundreds of thousands of clones, approximately 79% of them seen just once. The sample comprised memory CD4+ T cells sorted from blood. The receptors originated from a young woman in good health. Both conserved end residues are part of each CDR3. Fields, in order: J gene, D gene, clone size, V gene, CDR3 DNA, CDR3 protein. A D gene is named only where the DNA matches it firmly. Rows give clone size only sometimes, using once, few, many, or a class for an expanded clone.

>TRBJ2-7|-|-|TRBV6-5
TGTGCCAGCAGTGCTGGCTACGAGCAGTACTTC
CASSAGYEQYF
>TRBJ2-7|TRBD2|few|TRBV27
TGTGCCAGCAGTTTATTCGGACTAGCGGGAGACGAGCAGTACTTC
CASSLFGLAGDEQYF
>TRBJ1-5|-|-|TRBV6-6
TGTGCCAGCAGTAGGACAGCGTTAGGCAATCAGCCCCAGCATTTT
CASSRTALGNQPQHF
>TRBJ2-3|TRBD2|-|TRBV6-7
TGTGCCAGCAGTTACTCCCGTCCTAGCGGGAGGGCCGCTACGCAGTATTTT
CASSYSRPSGRAATQYF
>TRBJ1-5|-|-|TRBV21-1
TGTGCCAGCAGCAAAGGGAGGGGCCGTAGAGGAAGCAATCAGCCCCAGCATTTT
CASSKGRGRRGSNQPQHF
>TRBJ2-7|TRBD2|few|TRBV5-1
TGCGCCAGCGGAAACCTCGACGGGACTAGCGGCTACGAGCAGTACTTC
CASGNLDGTSGYEQYF
>TRBJ2-7|-|-|TRBV18
TGTGCCAGCTCACCAGTTGGTGAGGGTTACGAGCAGTACTTC
CASSPVGEGYEQYF
>TRBJ1-3|-|-|TRBV10-1
TGCGCCAGCAGTCAGGATCTGAAGGGCTCTGGAAACACCATATATTTT
CASSQDLKGSGNTIYF
>TRBJ2-7|-|few|TRBV19
TGTGCCAGTAGTAGAGCGTTCCGCTACGAGCAGTACTTC
CASSRAFRYEQYF
>TRBJ2-2|-|-|TRBV7-3
TGTGCCAGCAGCTTAGGGGGATACACCGGGGAGCTGTTTTTT
CASSLGGYTGELFF
>TRBJ1-2|-|-|TRBV6-1
TGTGCCAGCAGCCAAAGAGGGGAGGCGGGCTATGGCTACACCTTC
CASSQRGEAGYGYTF
>TRBJ2-2|-|-|TRBV5-1
TGCGCCAGCACTCAAGGGACATTCACCGGGGAGCTGTTTTTT
CASTQGTFTGELFF
>TRBJ1-2|-|-|TRBV7-8
TGTGCCAGCAGCCAAGGGACACTCAAGACAGCTAACTATGGCTACACCTTC
CASSQGTLKTANYGYTF
>TRBJ2-5|TRBD2|-|TRBV27
TGTGCCAGCAGTCCGTCGACTAGCGGACAAGAGACCCAGTACTTC
CASSPSTSGQETQYF
>TRBJ1-2|-|-|TRBV28
TGTGCCACCGCGGCAGGGAGAGGCTACACCTTC
CATAAGRGYTF
>TRBJ2-1|-|-|TRBV5-4
TGTGCCAGCAGCTCCGACCCTAGCTCCTACAATGAGCAGTTCTTC
CASSSDPSSYNEQFF
>TRBJ1-4|-|-|TRBV5-1
TGCGCCAGCAGCTTGATAGCCGGGAGCGGGGAAAAACTGTTTTTT
CASSLIAGSGEKLFF
>TRBJ2-7|-|-|TRBV6-1
TGTGCCAGCAGTCGGGAAGGGGACTCCAACTACGAGCAGTACTTC
CASSREGDSNYEQYF
>TRBJ2-7|-|-|TRBV19
TGTGCCAGTAGGGACAGTTCGTCCTACGAGCAGTACTTC
CASRDSSSYEQYF
>TRBJ1-1|TRBD1|once|TRBV7-8
TGTGCCAGCAGCAGACAGGGAGGCACTGAAGCTTTCTTT
CASSRQGGTEAFF
>TRBJ1-1|-|-|TRBV29-1
TGCAGCGTTGGCAGATCCGCCGGCTTGAACACTGAAGCTTTCTTT
CSVGRSAGLNTEAFF
>TRBJ2-7|TRBD1|few|TRBV6-1
TGTGCCAGCAGTAACCCCAGGGGGCCGTACGAGCAGTACTTC
CASSNPRGPYEQYF
>TRBJ2-1|-|-|TRBV9
TGTGCCAGCAGCGTAGCCGGTCTAGCCATTGAGCAGTTCTTC
CASSVAGLAIEQFF
>TRBJ2-2|TRBD1|-|TRBV5-1
TGCGCCAGCGGGCGGACAGGGCGGCGCACCGGGGAGCTGTTTTTT
CASGRTGRRTGELFF
>TRBJ1-5|TRBD1|-|TRBV6-6
TGTGCCAGCAGTTGGGACAGGGATCAGCCCCAGCATTTT
CASSWDRDQPQHF
>TRBJ2-5|-|-|TRBV18
TGTGCCAGCTCACCCCCCCCCAAGGGAGAGACCCAGTACTTC
CASSPPPKGETQYF
>TRBJ2-1|TRBD2|many|TRBV25-1
TGTGCCAGCAGTGACCGACTAGCGGGAGGCCCCGAGCAGTTCTTC
CASSDRLAGGPEQFF
>TRBJ2-1|TRBD2|-|TRBV14
TGTGCCAGCAGCCTCCTAGCGGGGGGGTACAATGAGCAGTTCTTC
CASSLLAGGYNEQFF
>TRBJ2-2|-|-|TRBV7-9
TGTGCCAGCAGCTTAGGCGGGACTTCCCACACCGGGGAGCTGTTTTTT
CASSLGGTSHTGELFF
>TRBJ2-5|TRBD2|many|TRBV29-1
TGCAGCGTTGAAAGGCGGGGGGAGACCCAGTACTTC
CSVERRGETQYF
>TRBJ2-1|-|-|TRBV10-1
TGCGCCAGCAGTGCAGCGGGTGCGTCCTACAATGAGCAGTTCTTC
CASSAAGASYNEQFF
>TRBJ1-1|-|few|TRBV2
TGTGCCAGCAGTGAGTTCAGGGCCACTGAAGCTTTCTTT
CASSEFRATEAFF